These 12 T cell receptor beta chains were all obtained from the same sample, sequenced in a study of beta chain features in type 1 diabetes. The whole isolated RNA underwent reverse transcription, so sequencing captured expressed TCRB transcripts. This table comes from immunoSEQ multiplex PCR, and its TCRdb copy is limited to in-frame clones, with some not included. The table lists about 620,000 clones, roughly a sixth of them singletons, with approximately 0.093% in the top ten. What was sequenced was naive CD4+ T cells from blood. The receptors here all came from a man between 18 and 35 years old in good health.

V and J are TRBV28 and TRBJ1-5; TRBD1 matches 7 bases. Looked up from germline, CDR1 is MDHEN and CDR2 is SYDVKM. The V segment lost 3 bases and the J segment 9 bases; nucleotides outside the gene matches: 11. This CDR3 has 15 amino acids. The chain's CDR3 is CASSLTGNGMGPQHF. CDR3 nucleotide sequence: TGTGCCAGCAGTTTGACAGGGAATGGGATGGGGCCCCAGCATTTT.

Only a few counts were recorded for this clone. The genes are TRBV28 and TRBJ1-3; D remains unclear. Germline values: CDR1 MDHEN, CDR2 SYDVKM. V lost 3 bases, J lost 0 bases, and 12 bases lay in between. This CDR3 spans 16 amino acids. The CDR3 here is CASSFREASSGNTIYF. The CDR3 coding sequence is TGTGCCAGCAGTTTCCGGGAGGCGAGCTCTGGAAACACCATATATTTT.

This clone came up a few times. The V gene is TRBV15, the J gene TRBJ2-3; D is unclear. Looked up from germline, CDR1 is LNHNV and CDR2 is YYDKDF (reference sequence). There are 14 residues in the CDR3. V lost 6 bases and J lost 1, with 11 bases in between. DNA for the CDR3: TGTGCCACCAGGCCGGGCGTTGGCACAGATACGCAGTATTTT. Protein sequence: CATRPGVGTDTQYF.

This clone was observed a few times. The genes are TRBV4-3 and TRBJ2-7, with TRBD2 matching 7 bases. Unmatched junction bases numbered 8, after V lost 4 bases and J lost 2 bases. This CDR3 region has 15 residues. Germline values: CDR1 LGHNA, CDR2 YSLEER. DNA of the CDR3: TGCGCCAGCAGCCCCGGGACTACCCAAGCCTACGAGCAGTACTTC. This translates into CASSPGTTQAYEQYF.

This clone was seen a handful of times. The chain employs TRBV10-3 and TRBJ2-4; D unclear. The CDR3 extends over 13 amino acids. The V gene lost 6 bases and the J gene lost 0 bases, with 6 bases spanning the gap. Germline CDR1 reads ENHRY; CDR2 reads SYGVKD. The CDR3 region is CAISELAKNIQYF. The CDR3 nucleotides read TGTGCCATCAGCGAACTAGCCAAAAACATTCAGTACTTC.

V usage is TRBV2 and J usage is TRBJ1-5; 8 positions agree with TRBD1. The CDR3 runs 15 residues. J gave up 2 bases and V 5 bases, and 5 bases lay outside the gene matches. The V gene's germline CDR1 is SNHLY and CDR2 FYNNEI. The CDR3 nucleotides are TGTGCCAGCAGTCCTGGGACAGGAGGCAATCAGCCCCAGCATTTT. Translation: CASSPGTGGNQPQHF.

The chain links TRBV19 to TRBJ2-5; 7 bases map to TRBD2. With 8 bases clipped from V and 5 bases from J, the junction kept 14 bases outside the gene matches. The germline V gene encodes CDR1 LNHDA and CDR2 SQIVND (reference sequence). The CDR3 consists of 15 residues. CDR3 loop: CASSSLADIPETQYF. Here the CDR3 DNA reads TGTGCCAGTTCCAGCCTAGCGGACATACCGGAGACCCAGTACTTC. Full variable domain (missing parts from reference TRBV19 and TRBJ2-5): DGGITQSPKYLFRKEGQNVTLSCEQNLNHDAMYWYRQDPGQGLRLIYYSQIVNDFQKGDIAEGYSVSREKKESFPLTVTSAQKNPTAFYLCASSSLADIPETQYFGPGTRLLVL.

This clone was seen a few times. This chain links TRBV10-3 with TRBJ1-5; the D is unclear. This CDR3 comprises 13 residues. Germline CDR1 is ENHRY and CDR2 is SYGVKD. Between the trimmed V and J ends, which lost 6 bases and 5 bases, there was a span of 11 bases. Here the CDR3 reads CAISPDRDQPQHF. For the CDR3, the DNA is TGTGCCATCAGCCCCGACCGAGATCAGCCCCAGCATTTT.

Only a few counts were recorded for this clone. The chain uses TRBV5-1 and TRBJ2-6, with D uncertain. Germline V gives CDR1 SGHRS, CDR2 YFSETQ. V was clipped by 0 bases and J by 1 base, with 5 bases between them. The CDR3 contains 15 residues. The chain's CDR3 is CASSLEPSGANVLTF. The DNA of the CDR3 is TGCGCCAGCAGCTTGGAACCTTCTGGGGCCAACGTCCTGACTTTC.

In its sample, this clone was seen a few times. The sample holds other DNA sequences that translate to the same CDR3. The CDR3 spells CASSLAGGTQYF. The CDR3 DNA is TGTGCCAGCAGTTTAGCGGGGGGGACCCAGTACTTC. This chain uses TRBV28 with TRBJ2-5; the match to TRBD2 covers 8 bases. CDR3 length: 12 residues. Germline trimming cut 2 bases from V and 7 bases from J; bases unmatched to any gene: 0. Germline V CDR1 and CDR2: MDHEN, SYDVKM.

In nucleotides, the CDR3 is TGCGCCAGCAGCTTTGAGACAACCTACGAGCAGTACTTC. Its protein product is CASSFETTYEQYF. The gene calls are TRBV5-1 and TRBJ2-7; D unclear. The CDR3 runs 13 residues. V gave up 2 bases and J gave up 2 bases, with 8 bases separating them. CDR1 SGHRS and CDR2 YFSETQ come from the germline V gene.

This clone was detected only a few times. The chain couples TRBV4-1 to TRBJ2-4, with 12 nucleotides matching TRBD2. Trimming took 4 bases from V and 1 from J; bases not matched to a gene: 8. From germline, CDR1 is MGHRA and CDR2 YSYEKL. The CDR3 sequence is 18 residues long. The CDR3 coding sequence is TGCGCCAGCAGCCTCGGGCTAGCGGGGGGGCCGGCCAAAAACATTCAGTACTTC. This translates into CASSLGLAGGPAKNIQYF.